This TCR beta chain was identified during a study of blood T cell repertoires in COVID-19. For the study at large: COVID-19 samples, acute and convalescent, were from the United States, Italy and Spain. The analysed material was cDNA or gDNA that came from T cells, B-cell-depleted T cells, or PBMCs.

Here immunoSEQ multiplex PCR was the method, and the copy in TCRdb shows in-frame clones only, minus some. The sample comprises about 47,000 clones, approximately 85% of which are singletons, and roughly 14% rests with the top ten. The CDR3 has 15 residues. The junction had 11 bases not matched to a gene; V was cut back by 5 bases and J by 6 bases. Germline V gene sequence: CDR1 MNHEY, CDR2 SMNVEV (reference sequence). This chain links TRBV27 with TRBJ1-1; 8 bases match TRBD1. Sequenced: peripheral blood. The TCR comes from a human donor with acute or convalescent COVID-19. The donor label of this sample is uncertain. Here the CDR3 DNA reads TGTGCCAGCAGTCCCCGACAGGGGCAGGGAGCTGAAGCTTTCTTT. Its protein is CASSPRQGQGAEAFF.